The 9 T cell receptor beta chains listed next were all sequenced from one sample in a study of radiation and T cells in renal cell carcinoma (dated by TCRdb to 2020 to 2021). The time point label here, explained by the study, means: blood 2 weeks post-SBRT. Per the publication, the treatment or condition label means: 15 Gy SBRT to primary tumor, nephrectomy 4 weeks later. Libraries were prepared through the immunoSEQ multiplex PCR assay. TCRdb holds this immuneACCESS table with in-frame rearrangements only. Some clones are missing; in checked studies, unresolved V genes explain under half, and the rest has no known cause. In this sample the table shows just over 150,000 clones, 80% to 90% of which occur a single time. Clones ranked in the top ten supply about an eighth of the sample. The sample here was blood, taken from a patient whose treatment included radiotherapy and nephrectomy. The receptors originated from a woman between 50 and 59 years old with renal cell carcinoma.

The rearrangement links TRBV9 to TRBJ1-3; D is uncertain. This CDR3 is 16 amino acids long. Germline CDR1 SGDLS, CDR2 YYNGEE. Trimming took 3 bases from V and 0 from J, leaving 13 bases between them. This CDR3 is CASSAPGQYSGNTIYF. CDR3 in DNA: TGTGCCAGCAGCGCCCCGGGTCAGTACTCTGGAAACACCATATATTTT.

This chain links TRBV19 with TRBJ2-3, with D unresolved. Germline values: CDR1 LNHDA, CDR2 SQIVND (reference sequence). The length of the CDR3 is 14 residues. The V and J ends lost 1 base and 2 bases respectively, with 7 bases between them. CDR3: CASSIGPATDTQYF. The DNA for the CDR3 is TGTGCCAGTAGTATAGGACCAGCCACAGATACGCAGTATTTT.

This clone was detected once. CDR3 bases: TGTGCCAGCTCACCAGAGGGATTCTCTGGAAACACCATATATTTT. Translation gives CASSPEGFSGNTIYF. The chain is built from TRBV18 and TRBJ1-3, with D uncertain. The CDR3 loop spans 15 amino acids. Looked up from germline, CDR1 is KGHSH and CDR2 is LQKENI. Trimming removed 2 bases from V and 0 bases from J, with 8 bases in between.

The genes are TRBV6-1 and TRBJ1-1; 7 bases line up with TRBD1. This CDR3 comprises 14 residues. J was trimmed by 10 bases and V by 6 bases; bases with no gene match: 14. Germline V gives CDR1 MNHNS, CDR2 SASEGT. CDR3 sequence reads: CASSEQGGGLGAFF. The DNA of the CDR3 is TGTGCCAGCAGCGAACAAGGAGGGGGCTTAGGAGCTTTCTTT.

The CDR3 region is CASSQGDSKTF. DNA of the CDR3: TGTGCCAGCAGTCAGGGGGACAGCAAAACCTTC. J is TRBJ1-2 and V is TRBV6-5; 7 nucleotides align to TRBD1. Per germline, CDR1 MNHEY and CDR2 SVGAGI. CDR3 length: 11 residues. Trimming at V came to 5 bases and at J to 14 bases, leaving 8 bases not matched to a gene.

The J gene is TRBJ2-5, the V gene TRBV5-1; TRBD2 agrees at 8 bases. Trimming at V came to 0 bases and at J to 5 bases, leaving 9 bases not matched to a gene. This CDR3 is 16 amino acids long. Germline-derived CDR1 and CDR2 are SGHRS and YFSETQ. In nucleotides, the CDR3 is TGCGCCAGCAGCTTGGTAGCGGGGACTTCTGGGGAGACCCAGTACTTC. Translation: CASSLVAGTSGETQYF.

V and J are TRBV5-3 and TRBJ2-2; D possibly uses TRBD1 or TRBD2 (6 bases each). TRBV5-3 is an ORF; its function is uncertain. This CDR3 contains 16 residues. Trimming removed 3 bases at V and 0 bases at J, with 12 bases between. The CDR3 region has the DNA TGTGCCAGAAGCTGGGGGGACAACCCGAACACCGGGGAGCTGTTTTTT. It codes for CARSWGDNPNTGELFF.

This rearrangement joins TRBV5-1 to TRBJ1-2; TRBD1 might be the D (5 bases). Germline V CDR1 and CDR2: SGHRS, YFSETQ. The length of the CDR3 is 14 residues. With 2 bases removed from V and 7 bases from J, the gap between germline ends came to 15 bases. The CDR3 region is CASSLMEGTGGYTF. DNA of the CDR3: TGCGCCAGCAGCTTAATGGAGGGGACTGGTGGCTACACCTTC.

The chain employs TRBV9 and TRBJ1-2; D gene ambiguous. CDR3 length equals 15 residues. Looked up from germline, CDR1 is SGDLS and CDR2 is YYNGEE. The germline V and J ends were trimmed by 4 bases and 7 bases, with 20 bases remaining between them. The CDR3 is CASSQTPGSFFGYTF. Written as DNA, the CDR3 is TGTGCCAGCAGCCAAACCCCAGGTAGTTTCTTTGGCTACACCTTC.